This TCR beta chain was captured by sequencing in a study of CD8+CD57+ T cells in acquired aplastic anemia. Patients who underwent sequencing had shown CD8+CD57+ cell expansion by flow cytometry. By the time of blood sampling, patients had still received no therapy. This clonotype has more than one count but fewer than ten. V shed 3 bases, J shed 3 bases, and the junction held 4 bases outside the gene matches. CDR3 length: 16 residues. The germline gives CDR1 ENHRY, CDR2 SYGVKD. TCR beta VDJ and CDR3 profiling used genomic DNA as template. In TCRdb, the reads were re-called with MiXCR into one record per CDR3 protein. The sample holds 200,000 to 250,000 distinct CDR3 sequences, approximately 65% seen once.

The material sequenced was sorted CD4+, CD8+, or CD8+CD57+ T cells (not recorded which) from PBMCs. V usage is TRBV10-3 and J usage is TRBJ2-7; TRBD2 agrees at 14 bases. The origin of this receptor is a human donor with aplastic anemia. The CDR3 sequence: CAISETGLAGDYEQYF. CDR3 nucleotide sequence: TGTGCCATCAGTGAAACGGGACTAGCGGGAGACTACGAGCAGTACTTC.